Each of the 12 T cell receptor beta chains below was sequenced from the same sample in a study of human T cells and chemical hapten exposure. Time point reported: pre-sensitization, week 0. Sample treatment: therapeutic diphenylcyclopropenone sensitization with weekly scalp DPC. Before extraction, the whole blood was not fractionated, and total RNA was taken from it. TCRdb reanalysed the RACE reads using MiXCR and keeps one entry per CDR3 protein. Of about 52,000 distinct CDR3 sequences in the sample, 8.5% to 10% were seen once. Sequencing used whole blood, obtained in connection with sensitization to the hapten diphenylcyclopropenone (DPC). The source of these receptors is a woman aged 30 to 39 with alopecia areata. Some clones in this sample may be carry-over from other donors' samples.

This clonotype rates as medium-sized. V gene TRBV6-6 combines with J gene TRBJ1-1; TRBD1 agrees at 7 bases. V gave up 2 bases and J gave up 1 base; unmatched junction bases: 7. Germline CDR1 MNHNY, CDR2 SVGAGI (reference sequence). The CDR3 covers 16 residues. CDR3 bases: TGTGCCAGCAGTTACGTGACAGGGAACCCGAACACTGAAGCTTTCTTT. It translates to CASSYVTGNPNTEAFF.

For the CDR3, the DNA is TGTGCCAGCAGCATCGGACAGGGATGGGAGCAGTACTTC. It encodes CASSIGQGWEQYF. The chain uses TRBV11-2 and TRBJ2-7; 8 bases are a match to TRBD1. The trim removed 5 bases at V and 7 bases at J, leaving 7 bases unmatched. This CDR3 spans 13 amino acids. Germline V gives CDR1 SGHAT, CDR2 FQNNGV.

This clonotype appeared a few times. The DNA of the CDR3 is TGTGCCAGCAGCAAAGATCTGAATACGCAGTATTTT. Translating gives CASSKDLNTQYF. The chain couples TRBV21-1 to TRBJ2-3. TRBV21-1 is a pseudogene. The CDR3 is 12 amino acids.

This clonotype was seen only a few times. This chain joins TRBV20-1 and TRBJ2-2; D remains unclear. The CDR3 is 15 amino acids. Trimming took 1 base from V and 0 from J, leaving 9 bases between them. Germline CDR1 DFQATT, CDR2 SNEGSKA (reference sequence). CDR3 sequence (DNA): TGCAGTGCTAGAGCGACACCCGCGAACACCGGGGAGCTGTTTTTT. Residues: CSARATPANTGELFF.

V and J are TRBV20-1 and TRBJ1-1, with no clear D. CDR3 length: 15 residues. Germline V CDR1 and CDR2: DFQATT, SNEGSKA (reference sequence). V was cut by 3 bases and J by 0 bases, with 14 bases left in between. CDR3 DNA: TGCAGTGCTAGTTCGGCCCTCGAGATGAACACTGAAGCTTTCTTT. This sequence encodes CSASSALEMNTEAFF.

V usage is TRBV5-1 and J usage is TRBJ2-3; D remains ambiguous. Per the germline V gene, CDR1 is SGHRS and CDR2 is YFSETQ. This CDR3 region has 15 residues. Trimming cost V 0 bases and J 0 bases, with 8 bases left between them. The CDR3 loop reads CASSLAARSTDTQYF. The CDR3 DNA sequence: TGCGCCAGCAGCTTGGCGGCTAGGAGCACAGATACGCAGTATTTT.

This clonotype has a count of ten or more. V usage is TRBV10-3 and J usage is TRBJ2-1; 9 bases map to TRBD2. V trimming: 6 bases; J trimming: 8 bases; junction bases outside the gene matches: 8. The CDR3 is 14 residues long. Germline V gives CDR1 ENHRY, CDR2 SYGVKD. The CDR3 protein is CAISRAGGTYEQFF. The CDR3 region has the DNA TGTGCCATCAGCCGAGCGGGGGGCACGTATGAGCAGTTCTTC.

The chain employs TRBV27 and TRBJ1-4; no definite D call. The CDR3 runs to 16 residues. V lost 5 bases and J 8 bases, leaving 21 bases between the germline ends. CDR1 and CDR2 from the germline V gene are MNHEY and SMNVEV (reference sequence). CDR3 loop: CASSPLGVSVREKLFF. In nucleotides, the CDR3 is TGTGCCAGCAGTCCACTTGGGGTTTCTGTCCGGGAAAAACTGTTTTTT. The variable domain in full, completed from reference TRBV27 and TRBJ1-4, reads EAQVTQNPRYLITVTGKKLTVTCSQNMNHEYMSWYRQDPGLGLRQIYYSMNVEVTDKGDVPEGYKVSRKEKRNFPLILESPSPNQTSLYFCASSPLGVSVREKLFFGSGTQLSVL.

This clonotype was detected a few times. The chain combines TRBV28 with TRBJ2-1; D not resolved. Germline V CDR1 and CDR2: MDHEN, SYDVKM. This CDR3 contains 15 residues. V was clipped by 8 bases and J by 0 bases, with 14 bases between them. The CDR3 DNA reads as TGTGCCAGCGGAAAGGGATTGGGCTCCTACAATGAGCAGTTCTTC. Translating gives CASGKGLGSYNEQFF.

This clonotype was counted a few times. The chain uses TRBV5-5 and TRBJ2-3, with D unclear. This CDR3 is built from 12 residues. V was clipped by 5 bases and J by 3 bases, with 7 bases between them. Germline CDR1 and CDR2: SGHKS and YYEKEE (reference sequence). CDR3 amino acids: CASRSITDTQYF. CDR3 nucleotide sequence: TGTGCCAGCAGGTCTATTACAGATACGCAGTATTTT.

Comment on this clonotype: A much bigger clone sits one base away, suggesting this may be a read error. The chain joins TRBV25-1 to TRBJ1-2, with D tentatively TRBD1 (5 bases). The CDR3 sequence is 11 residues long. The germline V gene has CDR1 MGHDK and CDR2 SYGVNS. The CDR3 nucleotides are TGTGCCAGCGGGGGAGTCTATGGCGACACCTTC. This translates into CASGGVYGDTF.

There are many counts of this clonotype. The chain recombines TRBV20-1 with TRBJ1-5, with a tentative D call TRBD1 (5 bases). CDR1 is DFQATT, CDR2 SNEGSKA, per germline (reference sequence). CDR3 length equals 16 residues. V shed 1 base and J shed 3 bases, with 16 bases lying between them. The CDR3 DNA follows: TGCAGTGCTAGAGTGTCGACAGCCTCCTCCAATCAGCCCCAGCATTTT. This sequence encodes CSARVSTASSNQPQHF.